A selection of T cell receptor beta chains follows, all from one sample in a study of T cell responses to AZD1222 COVID-19 vaccine. This table comes from immunoSEQ multiplex PCR, and its TCRdb copy is limited to in-frame clones, with some not included. The data show under 150,000 clones, about 91% seen once. The sequenced sample was peripheral blood, obtained 28 days after the second AZD1222 dose. Receptors originate from an adult who received the AZD1222 COVID-19 vaccine. Each CDR3 is given with its conserved first and last residue. D genes are given only for firm matches. Clone size, where shown, is once, few, many, or a class for clones that have expanded.

-	once	TRBV7-2	TRBJ2-7	CASSLSATEPYEQYF	TGTGCCAGCAGCTTAAGCGCGACGGAACCCTACGAGCAGTACTTC
-	-	TRBV29-1	TRBJ1-2	CSALTGNYGYTF	TGCAGCGCACTGACAGGAAACTATGGCTACACCTTC
TRBD2	-	TRBV9	TRBJ2-2	CASSAGGNTGELFF	TGTGCCAGCAGCGCGGGAGGGAACACCGGGGAGCTGTTTTTT
-	-	TRBV6-2/TRBV6-3	TRBJ1-1	CASSYRRSPEAFF	TGTGCCAGCAGTTATAGGAGAAGCCCTGAAGCTTTCTTT
-	-	TRBV5-1	TRBJ2-1	CASSAPSSYNEQFF	TGCGCCAGCAGCGCCCCGAGCTCCTACAATGAGCAGTTCTTC
-	-	TRBV28	TRBJ1-1	CASSRGLSTEAFF	TGTGCCAGCAGTAGGGGTTTGAGCACTGAAGCTTTCTTT
TRBD1	few	TRBV16	TRBJ1-1	CASSDRGNTEAFF	TGTGCCAGCAGTGACAGGGGGAACACTGAAGCTTTCTTT
-	once	TRBV11-2	TRBJ2-3	CASSLSGHPTDTQYF	TGTGCCAGCAGCTTATCGGGACACCCAACAGATACGCAGTATTTT
-	-	TRBV6-1	TRBJ2-6	CASSEGRLPGSLTF	TGTGCCAGCAGTGAGGGACGGCTACCGGGGAGCCTGACTTTC
-	few	TRBV7-2	TRBJ1-1	CASSPGLTTSEAFF	TGTGCCAGCAGCCCGGGGCTCACTACTAGTGAAGCTTTCTTT
-	-	TRBV6-2/TRBV6-3	TRBJ2-2	CASSYSQALNTGELFF	TGTGCCAGCAGTTACTCCCAGGCCCTGAACACCGGGGAGCTGTTTTTT
-	-	TRBV19	TRBJ2-3	CASSIGTADTQYF	TGTGCCAGTAGTATAGGGACAGCAGATACGCAGTATTTT
TRBD1	-	TRBV7-9	TRBJ1-5	CASSLYRGGNQPQHF	TGTGCCAGCAGCTTATACAGGGGTGGCAATCAGCCCCAGCATTTT
-	-	TRBV2	TRBJ2-6	CASSDGQTGANVLTF	TGTGCCAGCAGTGACGGGCAGACTGGGGCCAACGTCCTGACTTTC
-	once	TRBV5-1	TRBJ1-2	CASSLGSYGYTF	TGCGCCAGCAGTCTAGGGTCCTATGGCTACACCTTC
-	-	TRBV6-2/TRBV6-3	TRBJ1-1	CASSYYESRVATEAFF	TGTGCCAGCAGTTACTACGAGTCCAGGGTGGCAACTGAAGCTTTCTTT
-	-	TRBV13	TRBJ2-3	CASGRDRENTQYF	TGTGCCAGCGGAAGGGACCGAGAAAATACGCAGTATTTT
-	-	TRBV18	TRBJ2-5	CASSPPGVETQYF	TGTGCCAGCTCACCACCGGGGGTAGAGACCCAGTACTTC
-	once	TRBV18	TRBJ1-5	CASSPLRGNQPQHF	TGTGCCAGCTCACCACTTCGAGGGAATCAGCCCCAGCATTTT
-	-	TRBV7-8	TRBJ2-7	CASSLDPGPSYEQYF	TGTGCCAGCAGCTTAGATCCTGGGCCATCTTACGAGCAGTACTTC
TRBD2	-	TRBV6-2/TRBV6-3	TRBJ2-3	CASSYTFSGGATDTQYF	TGTGCCAGCAGTTACACATTTAGCGGGGGGGCCACAGATACGCAGTATTTT
TRBD1	-	TRBV28	TRBJ2-1	CASSPHPGQVRSDEQFF	TGTGCCAGCAGTCCCCACCCGGGACAGGTTAGGTCGGATGAGCAGTTCTTC
TRBD1	-	TRBV2	TRBJ2-7	CASSRGQAYEQYF	TGTGCCAGCAGCCGTGGACAGGCCTACGAGCAGTACTTC
TRBD1	-	TRBV10-3	TRBJ1-4	CAISESQGAGEKLFF	TGTGCCATCAGTGAGTCACAGGGGGCCGGAGAAAAACTGTTTTTT
-	-	TRBV7-2	TRBJ1-2	CASSPYSGIYGYTF	TGTGCCAGCAGTCCTTACTCCGGGATCTATGGCTACACCTTC
-	-	TRBV29-1	TRBJ1-1	CSVGRDGGTEAFF	TGCAGCGTTGGGAGGGACGGGGGGACTGAAGCTTTCTTT
-	few	TRBV6-5	TRBJ1-5	CASSPQEKNQPQHF	TGTGCCAGCAGCCCACAGGAGAAGAATCAGCCCCAGCATTTT
-	-	TRBV7-9	TRBJ1-4	CASSQHQGSNEKLFF	TGTGCCAGCAGCCAGCATCAGGGGAGTAATGAAAAACTGTTTTTT
-	-	TRBV19	TRBJ1-2	CASSEQGGYGYTF	TGTGCCAGTAGTGAACAGGGTGGATATGGCTACACCTTC
-	-	TRBV18	TRBJ2-5	CASSPGWQETQYF	TGTGCCAGCTCACCAGGATGGCAAGAGACCCAGTACTTC
-	-	TRBV7-2	TRBJ2-3	CASSLGHKDTQYF	TGTGCCAGCAGCTTAGGACACAAGGATACGCAGTATTTT
-	-	TRBV6-1	TRBJ2-4	CASKGLVSKNIQYF	TGTGCCAGTAAGGGGCTTGTGTCCAAAAACATTCAGTACTTC
-	-	TRBV28	TRBJ1-1	CASSSQGTEAFF	TGTGCCAGCAGTTCACAAGGCACTGAAGCTTTCTTT
-	-	TRBV10-3	TRBJ1-1	CAISEMGKNTEAFF	TGTGCCATCAGTGAGATGGGTAAGAACACTGAAGCTTTCTTT
-	few	TRBV11-1	TRBJ1-5	CASSTDQGQPQHF	TGTGCCAGCAGCACGGATCAGGGTCAGCCCCAGCATTTT
-	-	TRBV6-5	TRBJ2-3	CASSYRSTDTQYF	TGTGCCAGCAGTTACCGGAGCACAGATACGCAGTATTTT
TRBD1	-	TRBV7-9	TRBJ2-2	CASSSTGTGASGELFF	TGTGCCAGCAGCTCTACCGGGACAGGGGCGTCCGGGGAGCTGTTTTTT
-	-	TRBV9	TRBJ2-7	CASSATTLNYEQYF	TGTGCCAGCAGCGCAACCACCCTAAACTACGAGCAGTACTTC
-	-	TRBV9	TRBJ1-2	CASSASIGTSDGYTF	TGTGCCAGCAGTGCTTCGATAGGGACCTCAGATGGCTACACCTTC
TRBD2	-	TRBV4-2	TRBJ2-5	CASSQGTSLQQETQYF	TGTGCCAGCAGCCAAGGGACTAGCCTACAACAAGAGACCCAGTACTTC
-	-	TRBV14	TRBJ2-7	CASSQQGDPRAYEQYF	TGTGCCAGCAGCCAACAAGGGGATCCCCGAGCCTACGAGCAGTACTTC
-	-	TRBV6-5	TRBJ1-2	CASSGAGGRAGYTF	TGTGCCAGCAGCGGAGCCGGGGGGCGCGCTGGCTACACCTTC
-	-	TRBV5-6	TRBJ2-7	CASSWGDSYEQYF	TGTGCCAGCAGCTGGGGGGACTCCTACGAGCAGTACTTC
-	-	TRBV29-1	TRBJ1-2	CSVGGNAVSDYGYTF	TGCAGCGTTGGGGGAAATGCAGTAAGTGACTATGGCTACACCTTC
TRBD1	-	TRBV5-1	TRBJ1-5	CASSPNTGVQPQHF	TGCGCCAGCAGCCCCAACACAGGGGTTCAGCCCCAGCATTTT